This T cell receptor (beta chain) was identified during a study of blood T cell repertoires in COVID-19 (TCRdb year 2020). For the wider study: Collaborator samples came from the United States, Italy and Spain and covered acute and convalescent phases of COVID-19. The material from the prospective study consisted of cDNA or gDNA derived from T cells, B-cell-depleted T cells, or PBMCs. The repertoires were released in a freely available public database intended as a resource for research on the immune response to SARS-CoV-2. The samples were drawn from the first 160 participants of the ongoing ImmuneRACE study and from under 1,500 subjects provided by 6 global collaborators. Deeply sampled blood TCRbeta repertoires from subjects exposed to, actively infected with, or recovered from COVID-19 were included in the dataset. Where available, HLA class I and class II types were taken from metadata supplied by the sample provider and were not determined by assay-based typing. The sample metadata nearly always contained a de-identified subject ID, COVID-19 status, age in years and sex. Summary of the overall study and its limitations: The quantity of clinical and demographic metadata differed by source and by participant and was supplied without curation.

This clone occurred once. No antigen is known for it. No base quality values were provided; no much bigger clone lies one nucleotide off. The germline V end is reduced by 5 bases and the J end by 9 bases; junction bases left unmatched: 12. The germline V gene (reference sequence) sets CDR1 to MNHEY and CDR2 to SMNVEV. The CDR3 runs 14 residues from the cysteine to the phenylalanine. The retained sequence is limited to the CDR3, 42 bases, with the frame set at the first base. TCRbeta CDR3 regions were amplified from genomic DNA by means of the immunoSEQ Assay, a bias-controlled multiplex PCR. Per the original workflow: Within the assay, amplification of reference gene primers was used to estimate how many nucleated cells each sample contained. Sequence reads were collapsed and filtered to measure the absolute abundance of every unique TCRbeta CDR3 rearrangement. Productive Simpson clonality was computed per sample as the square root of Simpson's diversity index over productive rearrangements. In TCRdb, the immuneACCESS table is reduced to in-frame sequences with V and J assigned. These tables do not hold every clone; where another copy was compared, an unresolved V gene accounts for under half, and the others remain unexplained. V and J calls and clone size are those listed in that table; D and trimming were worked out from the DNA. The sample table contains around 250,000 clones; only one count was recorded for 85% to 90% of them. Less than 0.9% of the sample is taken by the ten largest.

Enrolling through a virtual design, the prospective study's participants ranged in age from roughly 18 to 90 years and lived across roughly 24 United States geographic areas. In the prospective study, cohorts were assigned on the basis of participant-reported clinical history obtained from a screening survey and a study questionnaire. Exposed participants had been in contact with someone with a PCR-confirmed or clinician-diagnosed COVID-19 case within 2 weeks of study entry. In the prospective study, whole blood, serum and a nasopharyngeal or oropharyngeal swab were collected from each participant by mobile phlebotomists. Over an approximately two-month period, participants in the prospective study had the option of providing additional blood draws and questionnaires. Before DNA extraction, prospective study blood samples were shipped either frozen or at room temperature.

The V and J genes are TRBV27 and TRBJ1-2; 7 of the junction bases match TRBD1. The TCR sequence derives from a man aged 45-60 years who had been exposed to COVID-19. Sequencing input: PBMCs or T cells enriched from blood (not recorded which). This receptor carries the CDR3 CASSAGDSRSSYTF. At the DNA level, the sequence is TGTGCCAGCAGTGCCGGGGACAGCCGATCGAGCTACACCTTC.